The clone carrying this T cell receptor (beta chain) was observed a handful of times. No antigen is known for it. The authors ran a second PCR of about 7 to 12 cycles using a sample-barcoded 5' primer and a J-beta primer mix. A 12-random-nucleotide template-switch adaptor tagged each cDNA molecule. TCRdb itself ran the 5' RACE reads through MiXCR, one entry per CDR3 protein. The sample lists 1.5 million to 2 million distinct CDR3 sequences, roughly 49% occurring once. The data belong to a study of blood T cells in healthy people across ages. The amount of total RNA extracted per sample was at least 6 micrograms. Trimming stripped 11 bases from V and 2 bases from J, with 14 bases between. Germline CDR1 is SNHLY and CDR2 is FYNNEI. The CDR3 contains 13 residues. Findings and limits, study-wide: PBMCs that were unsorted prevented a conclusive naive versus antigen-experienced comparison. Significant beta diversity loss was already apparent by age around 40, declining roughly linearly.

The receptor was derived from a woman aged 40-49 years in good health. V gene TRBV2 combines with J gene TRBJ2-3, with D hard to call. The sequencing sample was made of blood. The CDR3 spells CAYGENPTDTQYF. DNA for the CDR3: TGTGCCTATGGGGAAAATCCCACAGATACGCAGTATTTT.